Following are 28 T cell receptor beta chains from one sample sequenced in a study of technical replicates of blood from a few donors. Sequencing was performed with immunoSEQ multiplex PCR; in TCRdb, only in-frame clones are kept and a portion is missing. Of more than 70,000 clones listed, about 92% are singletons. The material sequenced was T cells isolated from PBMCs. These TCRs come from a human donor in good health.

The J gene is TRBJ2-2, the V gene TRBV19; 10 bases match TRBD1. Germline trimming cut 6 bases from V and 6 bases from J; bases unmatched to any gene: 4. CDR3 length: 14 amino acids. CDR1 and CDR2 (germline): LNHDA, SQIVND (reference sequence). The CDR3 DNA is TGTGCCAGTAGGCGGACAGGGGGTGCCGGGGAGCTGTTTTTT. Translating it yields CASRRTGGAGELFF.

The gene calls are TRBV10-1 and TRBJ1-6, with D perhaps matching TRBD1 (6 bases). This CDR3 has 16 residues. Germline loops: CDR1 WNHNN, CDR2 SYGVQD (reference sequence). Trimming cost V 3 bases and J 6 bases, with 15 bases left between them. The CDR3 here is CASSDSRGGGNSPLHF. The DNA of the CDR3 is TGCGCCAGCAGTGACTCCAGGGGAGGGGGTAATTCACCCCTCCACTTT.

The rearrangement links TRBV27 to TRBJ2-1; D not resolved. The length of the CDR3 is 13 residues. Trimming stripped 6 bases from V and 5 bases from J, with 11 bases between. The germline V gene encodes CDR1 MNHEY and CDR2 SMNVEV (reference sequence). CDR3 bases: TGTGCCAGCAGCCCCTCTGCTAACAATGAGCAGTTCTTC. Translating gives CASSPSANNEQFF.

V gene TRBV11-2 combines with J gene TRBJ2-1; 15 nucleotides agree with TRBD2. Trimming cost V 5 bases and J 7 bases; bases outside gene matches: 12. The CDR3 covers 18 residues. Germline CDR1 is SGHAT and CDR2 is FQNNGV. As DNA, the CDR3 is TGTGCCAGCAGCACCGGACTAGCGGGGGGGCCCGAACAAAATGAGCAGTTCTTC. This translates into CASSTGLAGGPEQNEQFF.

The CDR3 sequence is CASSLGEKAHTQFF. The CDR3 DNA follows: TGTGCCAGCAGCTTAGGTGAAAAAGCTCATACGCAGTTCTTC. The chain is built from TRBV7-6 and TRBJ2-1; D call uncertain. The CDR3 sequence is 14 residues long. V shed 1 base and J shed 12 bases, with 16 bases lying between them. Germline loops: CDR1 SGHVS, CDR2 FNYEAQ.

The chain has TRBV9 and TRBJ2-5, with 8 bases matching TRBD2. The CDR3 loop spans 15 amino acids. CDR1 is SGDLS, CDR2 YYNGEE, per germline. Trimming removed 0 bases from V and 5 bases from J; junction bases left unmatched: 6. The DNA of the CDR3 is TGTGCCAGCAGCGTAGATCATCGGGGGGGGGAGACCCAGTACTTC. This encodes CASSVDHRGGETQYF.

The V and J genes are TRBV14 and TRBJ2-2, with a tentative D call TRBD2 (6 bases). Looked up from germline, CDR1 is SGHDN and CDR2 is FVKESK. Trimming removed 0 bases from V and 3 bases from J, with 14 bases in between. The CDR3 has 17 residues. CDR3 residues: CASSQDVDGRYTGELFF. Written as DNA, the CDR3 is TGTGCCAGCAGCCAAGATGTTGACGGGAGATACACCGGGGAGCTGTTTTTT.

The chain is built from TRBV6-6 and TRBJ2-7; D is unclear. Germline V lookup: CDR1 MNHNY, CDR2 SVGAGI (reference sequence). Deletions cut 5 bases from V and 2 bases from J, with 7 bases between. This CDR3 contains 12 residues. The CDR3 spells CASSQLAYEQYF. The DNA of the CDR3 is TGTGCCAGCAGTCAACTTGCCTACGAGCAGTACTTC.

The rearrangement links TRBV27 to TRBJ2-7; D perhaps matches TRBD1 (6 bases). Germline V gives CDR1 MNHEY, CDR2 SMNVEV (reference sequence). Trimming removed 2 bases from V and 2 bases from J, with 10 bases in between. The CDR3 length is 14 residues. The CDR3 region has the DNA TGTGCCAGCAGTTTAGGTTCAGGGGCCTACGAGCAGTACTTC. Protein sequence: CASSLGSGAYEQYF.

The chain couples TRBV18 to TRBJ2-3; D gene ambiguous. V was cut by 3 bases and J by 3 bases, with 10 bases left in between. The CDR3 totals 14 residues. From germline, CDR1 is KGHSH and CDR2 LQKENI. DNA for the CDR3: TGTGCCAGCTCACCTCCCGCGGAGACAGATACGCAGTATTTT. Protein product: CASSPPAETDTQYF.

The chain uses TRBV7-2 and TRBJ1-1; no firm D call. The CDR3 length is 15 residues. Trimming left V 1 base short and J 0 bases short, with 9 bases between. Germline CDR1 is SGHTA and CDR2 is FQGNSA. CDR3 region: CASSLGGNLNTEAFF. The CDR3 DNA reads TGTGCCAGCAGCTTAGGCGGGAATCTGAACACTGAAGCTTTCTTT.

The V call is TRBV27, the J call TRBJ2-3; the D gene is possibly TRBD1 (6 bases). Germline lookup yields CDR1 MNHEY and CDR2 SMNVEV (reference sequence). The CDR3 contains 16 residues. Trimming pared 6 bases from V and 3 bases from J, leaving 19 bases between. CDR3 region: CASSHDEVGATDTQYF. In nucleotides, the CDR3 is TGTGCCAGCAGCCACGATGAAGTGGGGGCAACAGATACGCAGTATTTT.

This rearrangement joins TRBV11-2 to TRBJ2-1, with D unclear. Trimming took 5 bases from V and 0 from J, leaving 11 bases between them. The CDR3 length is 15 residues. CDR1 and CDR2 from the germline V gene are SGHAT and FQNNGV. The CDR3 loop reads CASSLFRSSYNEQFF. The CDR3 region has the DNA TGTGCCAGCAGCCTCTTTAGAAGCTCCTACAATGAGCAGTTCTTC. The variable domain in full, completed from reference TRBV11-2 and TRBJ2-1, reads EAGVAQSPRYKIIEKRQSVAFWCNPISGHATLYWYQQILGQGPKLLIQFQNNGVVDDSQLPKDRFSAERLKGVDSTLKIQPAKLEDSAVYLCASSLFRSSYNEQFFGPGTRLTVL.

The rearrangement links TRBV27 to TRBJ2-2; 7 bases match TRBD2. CDR1 is MNHEY, CDR2 SMNVEV, per germline (reference sequence). The length of the CDR3 is 18 residues. After removal of 0 bases from V and 2 bases from J, the junction contained 9 bases not matched to a gene. CDR3 residues: CASSLSAPSGENTGELFF. The CDR3 DNA is TGTGCCAGCAGTTTATCGGCCCCTAGCGGTGAAAACACCGGGGAGCTGTTTTTT.

This clone was recorded once. The chain is built from TRBV6-5 and TRBJ1-3; a possible D gene is TRBD1 (5 bases). The CDR3 loop spans 14 amino acids. Germline values: CDR1 MNHEY, CDR2 SVGAGI. V dropped 6 bases and J dropped 0 bases, with 9 bases sitting between them. The CDR3 DNA reads TGTGCCAGCAGCGGGGGGATCTCTGGAAACACCATATATTTT. This encodes CASSGGISGNTIYF.

The chain couples TRBV4-2 to TRBJ2-7, with TRBD2 identical over 7 bases. Trimming cost V 0 bases and J 2 bases; bases outside gene matches: 7. Germline lookup yields CDR1 LGHNA and CDR2 YNFKEQ. The CDR3 length is 16 residues. Here the CDR3 DNA reads TGTGCCAGCAGCCAAGATAGGAGCGGGAAGGCCTACGAGCAGTACTTC. Amino acid sequence: CASSQDRSGKAYEQYF.

The chain joins TRBV4-2 to TRBJ1-5; 9 nucleotides match TRBD1. The CDR3 is made up of 15 amino acids. Germline V gene lookup returns CDR1 LGHNA and CDR2 YNFKEQ. With 1 base clipped from V and 5 bases from J, the junction kept 3 bases outside the gene matches. CDR3 bases: TGTGCCAGCAGCCAAGGGGGACAGGGTGATCAGCCCCAGCATTTT. Protein product: CASSQGGQGDQPQHF.

This chain uses TRBV7-8 with TRBJ2-1, with 7 bases lining up with TRBD1. Germline V gives CDR1 SGHVS, CDR2 FQNEAQ. The CDR3 totals 15 residues. V lost 4 bases to trimming and J lost 0 bases; unmatched junction nucleotides: 3. CDR3 sequence reads: CASSWGQSSYNEQFF. The CDR3 DNA follows: TGTGCCAGCAGCTGGGGACAGAGCTCCTACAATGAGCAGTTCTTC.

The V gene is TRBV4-1, the J gene TRBJ2-7, with 9 bases matching TRBD1. V shed 2 bases and J 6 bases; nucleotides not matched to a gene: 8. Germline assignment: CDR1 MGHRA and CDR2 YSYEKL. The CDR3 contains 15 residues. This CDR3 reads CASSQRWTGATEQYF. The DNA of the CDR3 is TGCGCCAGCAGCCAAAGGTGGACAGGGGCTACCGAGCAGTACTTC.

V usage is TRBV10-1 and J usage is TRBJ2-2, with a tentative D call TRBD1 (5 bases). Germline V gene sequence: CDR1 WNHNN, CDR2 SYGVQD (reference sequence). V lost 0 bases to trimming and J lost 2 bases, with 7 bases between them. The CDR3 spans 15 residues. The CDR3 bases are TGCGCCAGCAGTGAGTCAGACAGAAACACCGGGGAGCTGTTTTTT. Its translation: CASSESDRNTGELFF.

The chain has TRBV27 and TRBJ2-1; the D gene is possibly TRBD2 (5 bases). The germline V gene has CDR1 MNHEY and CDR2 SMNVEV (reference sequence). The CDR3 has 14 amino acids. V lost 3 bases and J 5 bases, leaving 11 bases between the germline ends. The CDR3 nucleotides are TGTGCCAGCAGTTTTAGAGGGATGGACAATGAGCAGTTCTTC. It specifies CASSFRGMDNEQFF.

Only one count was recorded for this clone. The chain couples TRBV12-5 to TRBJ1-2; D gene uncertain. This CDR3 is built from 14 residues. Trimming shortened V by 5 bases and J by 8 bases, and 18 bases separated the two germline ends. The germline gives CDR1 LGHNT, CDR2 FRNRAP. This CDR3 is CASGPREFIGGYTF. The CDR3 DNA reads TGTGCTAGTGGTCCCCGGGAGTTCATTGGAGGCTACACCTTC.

J is TRBJ1-5 and V is TRBV28; D ambiguous. This CDR3 is 15 amino acids long. V lost 3 bases, J lost 2 bases, and 11 bases lay in between. Germline CDR1 reads MDHEN; CDR2 reads SYDVKM. The CDR3 is CASSFERVGNQPQHF. The CDR3 DNA is TGTGCCAGCAGTTTTGAGAGGGTTGGCAATCAGCCCCAGCATTTT.

This clone appeared once. This chain connects TRBV6-1 to TRBJ2-5; unclear D gene. CDR1 is MNHNS, CDR2 SASEGT, per germline. Trimming removed 1 base from V and 4 bases from J, with 7 bases in between. CDR3 size: 13 residues. Here the CDR3 DNA reads TGTGCCAGCAGTGAAGACAGAGCAGAGACCCAGTACTTC. This gives the protein CASSEDRAETQYF.

This sequence joins TRBV5-6 and TRBJ1-2; TRBD1 is a possible D gene (5 bases). V lost 0 bases and J 1 base, leaving 13 bases between the germline ends. There are 16 residues in the CDR3. Per the germline V gene, CDR1 is SGHDT and CDR2 is YYEEEE. CDR3 amino acids: CASSLGQGILNYGYTF. The CDR3 region has the DNA TGTGCCAGCAGCTTGGGGCAGGGCATTCTTAACTATGGCTACACCTTC.

This clone was recorded once. V and J are TRBV7-6 and TRBJ2-7; TRBD1 agrees at 10 bases. This CDR3 comprises 14 residues. CDR1 and CDR2 (germline): SGHVS, FNYEAQ. The V and J ends lost 7 bases and 6 bases, in that order; junction bases with no gene match: 9. The CDR3: CASTGGTGVGEQYF. The CDR3 DNA reads TGTGCCAGCACCGGCGGGACAGGGGTAGGCGAGCAGTACTTC.

This clone appeared a few times. The chain employs TRBV21-1 and TRBJ2-5; whether TRBD2, the table's D call, matches the DNA was not checked. TRBV21-1 is marked as a pseudogene. This CDR3 has 14 residues. CDR3 in DNA: TGTGCCAGCAGCAAAGGCGGGGGGGCAGAGACCCAGTACTTC. This gives the protein CASSKGGGAETQYF.

The V and J genes are TRBV7-9 and TRBJ2-5; a weak D match, TRBD1 (6 bases). V dropped 6 bases and J dropped 1 base, with 12 bases sitting between them. Germline V gene sequence: CDR1 SEHNR, CDR2 FQNEAQ (reference sequence). The CDR3 totals 14 residues. The CDR3 protein is CASSSGTSQETQYF. The CDR3 bases are TGTGCCAGCAGTTCCGGGACATCCCAAGAGACCCAGTACTTC.